A selection of T cell receptor beta chains follows, all from one sample in a study of long-term antiretroviral therapy in people with HIV. The data were produced by immunoSEQ multiplex PCR, yet TCRdb's version contains in-frame clones alone and is incomplete. This sample has tens of thousands of clones, with more than 70% found just once. This specimen was unsorted PBMCs, taken 1.3 years after starting antiretroviral therapy. The receptors were gathered from a man in his fifties or sixties with HIV. Both conserved end residues are part of each CDR3. Fields, in order: CDR3 length, clone size, V gene, J gene, D gene, CDR3 protein, CDR3 DNA. D genes are given only for firm matches. The listing skips clone size in some rows; elsewhere it reads once, few, many or a size class.

length: 20; size: .; V: TRBV5-1; J: TRBJ2-5; D: TRBD2; CDR3: CASSLPIWAASPGGQETQYF; DNA: TGCGCCAGCAGCCTCCCTATCTGGGCAGCGTCCCCGGGGGGCCAAGAGACCCAGTACTTC
length: 16; size: .; V: TRBV2; J: TRBJ2-1; D: TRBD2; CDR3: CASSATSGSHYNEQFF; DNA: TGTGCCAGCAGTGCGACTAGCGGGAGCCATTACAATGAGCAGTTCTTC
length: 12; size: few; V: TRBV7-2; J: TRBJ1-2; D: .; CDR3: CASSASNYGYTF; DNA: TGTGCCAGCAGCGCTTCTAACTATGGCTACACCTTC
length: 14; size: .; V: TRBV27; J: TRBJ2-7; D: .; CDR3: CASSYLAENYEQYF; DNA: TGTGCCAGCAGTTATTTAGCGGAGAACTACGAGCAGTACTTC
length: 15; size: .; V: TRBV7-3; J: TRBJ2-2; D: TRBD2; CDR3: CASRLAGSNTGELFF; DNA: TGTGCCAGCAGGTTAGCGGGGTCGAACACCGGGGAGCTGTTTTTT
length: 17; size: .; V: TRBV9; J: TRBJ1-6; D: .; CDR3: CASSPGGGGPYNSPLHF; DNA: TGTGCCAGCAGCCCCGGGGGCGGTGGGCCCTATAATTCACCCCTCCACTTT
length: 14; size: .; V: TRBV30; J: TRBJ2-1; D: .; CDR3: CAWSAGASYNEQFF; DNA: TGTGCCTGGAGTGCGGGGGCCTCCTACAATGAGCAGTTCTTC
length: 16; size: .; V: TRBV5-1; J: TRBJ2-1; D: TRBD2; CDR3: CASSLAAGGSIVTQFF; DNA: TGCGCCAGCAGCTTGGCGGCGGGAGGGTCTATCGTTACTCAGTTCTTC
length: 13; size: .; V: TRBV30; J: TRBJ2-2; D: .; CDR3: CAWSVKGTGELFF; DNA: TGTGCCTGGAGTGTAAAGGGGACCGGGGAGCTGTTTTTT
length: 16; size: once; V: TRBV19; J: TRBJ1-5; D: TRBD1; CDR3: CASTGQGGPGNQPQHF; DNA: TGTGCCAGTACGGGACAGGGAGGACCTGGGAATCAGCCCCAGCATTTT
length: 14; size: .; V: TRBV7-9; J: TRBJ2-5; D: TRBD1; CDR3: CASTHGTVGETQYF; DNA: TGTGCCAGCACTCACGGGACAGTTGGGGAGACCCAGTACTTC
length: 14; size: .; V: TRBV29-1; J: TRBJ1-3; D: .; CDR3: CSGLSGEHGNTIYF; DNA: TGCAGCGGGCTATCAGGAGAACATGGAAACACCATATATTTT
length: 15; size: .; V: TRBV9; J: TRBJ2-5; D: .; CDR3: CASSVATWEQETQYF; DNA: TGTGCCAGCAGCGTAGCAACCTGGGAACAAGAGACCCAGTACTTC
length: 14; size: .; V: TRBV7-2; J: TRBJ1-4; D: .; CDR3: CASSLGVGNEKLFF; DNA: TGTGCCAGCAGCTTAGGTGTGGGAAATGAAAAACTGTTTTTT
length: 17; size: once; V: TRBV13; J: TRBJ1-2; D: .; CDR3: CASSLYRNTYGDYGYTF; DNA: TGTGCCAGCAGCTTGTATCGTAACACTTACGGAGACTATGGCTACACCTTC
length: 13; size: .; V: TRBV5-1; J: TRBJ2-1; D: TRBD1; CDR3: CASSFQGANEQFF; DNA: TGCGCCAGCAGCTTCCAGGGGGCAAATGAGCAGTTCTTC
length: 14; size: once; V: TRBV28; J: TRBJ2-2; D: TRBD1; CDR3: CASRSGGSTGELFF; DNA: TGTGCCAGCAGGTCAGGGGGCAGTACCGGGGAGCTGTTTTTT
length: 14; size: .; V: TRBV6-6; J: TRBJ2-6; D: .; CDR3: CASKEHSGANVLTF; DNA: TGTGCCAGCAAGGAGCACTCTGGGGCCAACGTCCTGACTTTC
length: 16; size: .; V: TRBV5-1; J: TRBJ2-1; D: TRBD2; CDR3: CASSSLAGGPGNEQFF; DNA: TGCGCCAGCAGCTCCTTAGCGGGAGGGCCAGGGAATGAGCAGTTCTTC
length: 15; size: once; V: TRBV11-1; J: TRBJ1-2; D: TRBD1; CDR3: CASSLSRGLDYGYTF; DNA: TGTGCCAGCAGCTTGAGCAGGGGGTTGGACTATGGCTACACCTTC
length: 15; size: .; V: TRBV18; J: TRBJ1-1; D: .; CDR3: CASALGQLPNTEAFF; DNA: TGTGCCAGCGCCCTCGGACAACTCCCGAACACTGAAGCTTTCTTT
length: 15; size: .; V: TRBV10-1; J: TRBJ2-3; D: .; CDR3: CASSEYQITTDTQYF; DNA: TGCGCCAGCAGTGAATACCAGATCACCACAGATACGCAGTATTTT
length: 16; size: .; V: TRBV18; J: TRBJ2-1; D: TRBD1; CDR3: CASSPFGDRGKVEQFF; DNA: TGTGCCAGCTCACCTTTCGGGGACAGGGGGAAAGTTGAGCAGTTCTTC
length: 12; size: .; V: TRBV29-1; J: TRBJ1-5; D: TRBD1; CDR3: CSVRGTNQPQHF; DNA: TGCAGCGTCAGGGGGACCAATCAGCCCCAGCATTTT
length: 13; size: .; V: TRBV10-3; J: TRBJ1-1; D: .; CDR3: CAITDSLNTEAFF; DNA: TGTGCCATCACGGACAGTTTGAACACTGAAGCTTTCTTT
length: 15; size: .; V: TRBV25-1; J: TRBJ2-5; D: TRBD2; CDR3: CASSTRLAGGETQYF; DNA: TGTGCCAGCAGTACCCGACTAGCGGGAGGAGAGACCCAGTACTTC
length: 14; size: .; V: TRBV5-1; J: TRBJ2-5; D: .; CDR3: CASNDAGGQETQYF; DNA: TGCGCCAGCAATGACGCTGGAGGACAAGAGACCCAGTACTTC
length: 14; size: .; V: TRBV6-6; J: TRBJ2-3; D: TRBD1; CDR3: CASRQGLGTDTQYF; DNA: TGTGCCAGCCGACAGGGCCTGGGCACAGATACGCAGTATTTT
length: 16; size: .; V: TRBV27; J: TRBJ2-3; D: .; CDR3: CASKNRAVWSTDTQYF; DNA: TGTGCCAGCAAAAATCGAGCGGTTTGGAGCACAGATACGCAGTATTTT
length: 17; size: .; V: TRBV13; J: TRBJ2-1; D: TRBD1; CDR3: CASSLGGTVAPLTVTFF; DNA: TGTGCCAGCAGCTTAGGGGGGACAGTCGCCCCCCTGACTGTGACGTTCTTC
length: 16; size: .; V: TRBV2; J: TRBJ2-4; D: TRBD1; CDR3: CASSTLTGEIGDIQYF; DNA: TGTGCCAGCAGCACTCTGACAGGGGAGATAGGGGACATTCAGTACTTC
length: 15; size: medium-sized; V: TRBV11-2; J: TRBJ2-1; D: .; CDR3: CASSLEPGRSNEQFF; DNA: TGTGCCAGCAGCTTAGAACCCGGACGAAGCAATGAGCAGTTCTTC
length: 14; size: .; V: TRBV5-5; J: TRBJ2-1; D: .; CDR3: CASSLRDLTNEQFF; DNA: TGTGCCAGCAGCCTCCGAGACCTGACCAATGAGCAGTTCTTC
length: 12; size: .; V: TRBV2; J: TRBJ1-5; D: TRBD1; CDR3: CASSVTGVPQHF; DNA: TGTGCCAGCAGTGTAACAGGGGTCCCCCAGCATTTT
length: 14; size: .; V: TRBV30; J: TRBJ1-2; D: .; CDR3: CAWSVTYLVYGYTF; DNA: TGTGCCTGGAGTGTAACGTACCTTGTCTATGGCTACACCTTC
length: 19; size: .; V: TRBV7-9; J: TRBJ2-5; D: TRBD2; CDR3: CASSSSLVAGGLSQETQYF; DNA: TGTGCCAGCAGCTCCAGTTTGGTAGCGGGAGGGCTGAGTCAAGAGACCCAGTACTTC
length: 15; size: .; V: TRBV11-2; J: TRBJ1-1; D: .; CDR3: CASTTGRGLGTEAFF; DNA: TGTGCCAGCACTACGGGCCGGGGGCTAGGTACTGAAGCTTTCTTT
length: 14; size: .; V: TRBV2; J: TRBJ1-2; D: .; CDR3: CASSREQVPYGYTF; DNA: TGTGCCAGCAGCCGAGAACAGGTCCCCTATGGCTACACCTTC
length: 15; size: .; V: TRBV5-1; J: TRBJ2-2; D: TRBD2; CDR3: CASSLGGANTGELFF; DNA: TGCGCCAGCAGCCTGGGAGGGGCGAACACCGGGGAGCTGTTTTTT
length: 15; size: .; V: TRBV6-5; J: TRBJ2-5; D: TRBD2; CDR3: CASSSEAGRPGTQYF; DNA: TGTGCCAGCAGTTCGGAAGCGGGACGCCCGGGGACCCAGTACTTC
length: 14; size: .; V: TRBV10-3; J: TRBJ2-5; D: .; CDR3: CAIRGRANQETQYF; DNA: TGTGCCATCAGAGGAAGAGCGAACCAAGAGACCCAGTACTTC
length: 14; size: .; V: TRBV30; J: TRBJ2-7; D: TRBD1; CDR3: CAWRRNRGPYEQYF; DNA: TGTGCCTGGAGGAGGAACAGGGGCCCCTACGAGCAGTACTTC
length: 19; size: .; V: TRBV7-9; J: TRBJ2-5; D: TRBD2; CDR3: CASSSPIAGGPLPQETQYF; DNA: TGTGCCAGCAGCTCCCCCATAGCGGGGGGCCCCCTACCCCAAGAGACCCAGTACTTC
length: 15; size: .; V: TRBV9; J: TRBJ2-5; D: .; CDR3: CASSVAGHLLETQYF; DNA: TGTGCCAGCAGCGTAGCTGGACACCTATTGGAGACCCAGTACTTC
length: 14; size: .; V: TRBV6-1; J: TRBJ1-4; D: .; CDR3: CASSDSQANEKLFF; DNA: TGTGCCAGCAGTGACAGCCAGGCTAATGAAAAACTGTTTTTT
length: 12; size: few; V: TRBV29-1; J: TRBJ1-4; D: TRBD1; CDR3: CSAGQGDEKLFF; DNA: TGCAGCGCTGGACAGGGTGACGAAAAACTGTTTTTT
length: 16; size: .; V: TRBV5-1; J: TRBJ2-3; D: .; CDR3: CASSLDGSSYTDTQYF; DNA: TGCGCCAGCAGCTTGGACGGCAGCTCCTACACAGATACGCAGTATTTT
length: 12; size: .; V: TRBV5-3; J: TRBJ1-1; D: .; CDR3: CARSQGKSGAFF; DNA: TGTGCCAGAAGCCAGGGGAAGTCAGGAGCTTTCTTT
length: 13; size: .; V: TRBV7-2; J: TRBJ2-3; D: TRBD1; CDR3: CASGGQGADTQYF; DNA: TGTGCCAGCGGTGGACAGGGCGCAGATACGCAGTATTTT
length: 16; size: .; V: TRBV5-5; J: TRBJ1-2; D: .; CDR3: CASSLHSEVPLYGYTF; DNA: TGTGCCAGCAGCCTCCATTCGGAGGTCCCCCTTTATGGCTACACCTTC
length: 13; size: .; V: TRBV7-3; J: TRBJ2-2; D: .; CDR3: CASSFIPTGELFF; DNA: TGTGCCAGCAGCTTTATTCCTACTGGGGAGCTGTTTTTT
length: 15; size: few; V: TRBV15; J: TRBJ2-1; D: .; CDR3: CATSREVSSISEQFF; DNA: TGTGCCACCAGCAGAGAGGTCTCTAGTATCAGTGAGCAGTTCTTC
length: 13; size: .; V: TRBV30; J: TRBJ1-4; D: .; CDR3: CAWSGQLNEKLFF; DNA: TGTGCCTGGAGTGGGCAACTTAATGAAAAACTGTTTTTT
length: 14; size: .; V: TRBV18; J: TRBJ2-5; D: .; CDR3: CASSPANMKETQYF; DNA: TGTGCCAGCTCACCAGCGAATATGAAAGAGACCCAGTACTTC